This T cell receptor beta chain was profiled in a study of vaccination and CD4 T cells after COVID-19. Whole-study findings and limits: The rise in median SARS-CoV-2-reactive clonotypes, from around 20 to 38, was not significant.

About this clonotype itself: Its target is unknown.

Regarding treatment: roughly 10-day PBMC culture with coronavirus spike peptide pools or control peptides (ViraFEST assay). Expansion of antigen-specific T cells with peptide pools by ViraFEST preceded sequencing of TCRs. Positivity by PCR occurred from March to December 2020, a period that predated US Alpha, Beta and Delta variants. After being plated at roughly 2.2 million per well, PBMCs were cultured with roughly 9.5 IU/ml IL-2 and 10 ug/ml peptide pools. Trimming pared 2 bases from V and 8 bases from J, leaving 15 bases between. The CDR3 covers 13 residues. In germline, CDR1 is SQVTM, CDR2 ANQGSEA. Cultured CD4+ T-cell DNA underwent Oncomine TCR Beta short-read sequencing. TCRdb redid the calling of the PCR reads with MiXCR, one entry per CDR3 protein. Of roughly 16,000 distinct CDR3 sequences listed, roughly 30% were seen once; the top ten hold 15% to 19%.

This TCR was sampled from a human donor with COVID-19. Material: cultured CD4+ T cells from blood. The gene calls are TRBV29-1 and TRBJ1-2; weak D call: TRBD1 (6 bases). This CDR3 is CSVESEGVGGYTF. DNA of the CDR3: TGCAGCGTTGAATCCGAGGGGGTGGGCGGCTACACCTTC.